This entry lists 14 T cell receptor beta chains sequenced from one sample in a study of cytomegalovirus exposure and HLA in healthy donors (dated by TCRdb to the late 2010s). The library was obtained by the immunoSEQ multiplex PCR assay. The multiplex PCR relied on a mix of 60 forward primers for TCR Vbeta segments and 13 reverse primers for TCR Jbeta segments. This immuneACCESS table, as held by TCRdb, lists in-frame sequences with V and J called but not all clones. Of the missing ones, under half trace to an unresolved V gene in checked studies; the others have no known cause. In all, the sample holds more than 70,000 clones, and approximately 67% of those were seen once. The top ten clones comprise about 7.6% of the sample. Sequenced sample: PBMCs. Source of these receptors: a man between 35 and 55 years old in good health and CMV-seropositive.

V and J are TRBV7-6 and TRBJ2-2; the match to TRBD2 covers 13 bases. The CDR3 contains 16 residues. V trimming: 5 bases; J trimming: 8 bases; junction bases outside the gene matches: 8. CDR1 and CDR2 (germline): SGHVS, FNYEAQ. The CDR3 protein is CASSPRGLAGSGELFF. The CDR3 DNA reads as TGTGCCAGCAGCCCGAGGGGACTAGCGGGATCTGGGGAGCTGTTTTTT.

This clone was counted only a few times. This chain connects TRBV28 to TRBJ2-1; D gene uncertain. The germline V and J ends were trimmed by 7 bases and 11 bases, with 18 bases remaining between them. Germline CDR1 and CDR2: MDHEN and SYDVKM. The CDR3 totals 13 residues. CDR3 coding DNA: TGTGCCAGCATGGATCCGGGTAGTGGAAAGCAGTTCTTC. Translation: CASMDPGSGKQFF.

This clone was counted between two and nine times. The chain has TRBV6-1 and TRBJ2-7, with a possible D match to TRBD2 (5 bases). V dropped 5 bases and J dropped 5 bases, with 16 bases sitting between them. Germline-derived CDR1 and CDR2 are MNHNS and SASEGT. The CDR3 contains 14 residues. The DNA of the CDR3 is TGTGCCAGCAGTCCTTCGGCACTAGTTAACGAGCAGTACTTC. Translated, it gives CASSPSALVNEQYF.

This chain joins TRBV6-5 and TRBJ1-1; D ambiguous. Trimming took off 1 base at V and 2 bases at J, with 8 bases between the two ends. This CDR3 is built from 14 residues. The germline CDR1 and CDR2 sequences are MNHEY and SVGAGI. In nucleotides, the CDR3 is TGTGCCAGCAGTTACTACGGAGGAAACACTGAAGCTTTCTTT. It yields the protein CASSYYGGNTEAFF.

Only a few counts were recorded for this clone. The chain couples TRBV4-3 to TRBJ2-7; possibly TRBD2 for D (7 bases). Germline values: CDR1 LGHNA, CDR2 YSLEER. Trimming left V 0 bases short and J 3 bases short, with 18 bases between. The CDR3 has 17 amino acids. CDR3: CASSQDVGGADGYEQYF. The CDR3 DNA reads TGCGCCAGCAGCCAAGACGTGGGGGGGGCTGACGGCTACGAGCAGTACTTC.

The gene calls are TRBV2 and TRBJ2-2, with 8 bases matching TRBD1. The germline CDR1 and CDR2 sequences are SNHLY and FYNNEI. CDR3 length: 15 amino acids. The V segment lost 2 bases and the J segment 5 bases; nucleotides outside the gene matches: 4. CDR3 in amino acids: CASSELRGPTGELFF. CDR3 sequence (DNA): TGTGCCAGCAGTGAACTCAGGGGGCCAACCGGGGAGCTGTTTTTT.

This chain's CDR3 is CASSPMGAGIMNTEAFF. The CDR3 DNA reads TGCGCCAGCAGCCCCATGGGTGCGGGAATTATGAACACTGAAGCTTTCTTT. This chain uses TRBV5-1 with TRBJ1-1; the D is unclear. CDR3 length: 17 residues. Germline CDR1 and CDR2: SGHRS and YFSETQ. Deletions cut 4 bases from V and 0 bases from J, with 19 bases between.

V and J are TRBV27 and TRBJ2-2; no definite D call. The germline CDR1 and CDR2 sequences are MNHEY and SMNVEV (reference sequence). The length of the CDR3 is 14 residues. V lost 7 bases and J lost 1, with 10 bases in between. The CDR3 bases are TGTGCCAGCAAAATATCGGGGAACACCGGGGAGCTGTTTTTT. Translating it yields CASKISGNTGELFF.

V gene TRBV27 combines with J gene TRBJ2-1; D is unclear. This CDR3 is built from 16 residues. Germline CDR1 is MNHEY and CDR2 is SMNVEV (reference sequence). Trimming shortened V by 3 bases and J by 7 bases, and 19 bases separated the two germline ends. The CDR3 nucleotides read TGTGCCAGCAGTTTGTCCCTAAGTGCGCCACGGAATGAGCAGTTCTTC. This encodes CASSLSLSAPRNEQFF.

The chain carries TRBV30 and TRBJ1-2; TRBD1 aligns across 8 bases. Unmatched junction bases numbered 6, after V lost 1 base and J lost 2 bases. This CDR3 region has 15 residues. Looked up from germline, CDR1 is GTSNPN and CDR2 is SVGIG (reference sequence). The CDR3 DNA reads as TGTGCCTGGAGTGCAAACAGGGGGTCCAACTATGGCTACACCTTC. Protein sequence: CAWSANRGSNYGYTF.

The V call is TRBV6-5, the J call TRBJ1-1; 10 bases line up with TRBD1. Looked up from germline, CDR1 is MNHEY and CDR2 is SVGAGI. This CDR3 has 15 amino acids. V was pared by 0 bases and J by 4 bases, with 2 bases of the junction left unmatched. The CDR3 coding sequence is TGTGCCAGCAGTTACTCGTGGACAGGGGGCACTGAAGCTTTCTTT. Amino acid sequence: CASSYSWTGGTEAFF.

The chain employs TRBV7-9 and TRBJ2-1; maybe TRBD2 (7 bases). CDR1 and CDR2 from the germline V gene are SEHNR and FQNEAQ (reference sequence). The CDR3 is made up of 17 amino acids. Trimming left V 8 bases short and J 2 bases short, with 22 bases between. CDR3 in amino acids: CASRGGGAGAPYNEQFF. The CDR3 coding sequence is TGTGCCAGCCGAGGGGGGGGTGCGGGAGCCCCCTACAATGAGCAGTTCTTC.

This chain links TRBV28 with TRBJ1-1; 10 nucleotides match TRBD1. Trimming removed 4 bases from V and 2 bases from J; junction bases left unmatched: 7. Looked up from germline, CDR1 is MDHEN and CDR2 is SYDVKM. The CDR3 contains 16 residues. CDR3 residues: CASSSIWDRGNTEAFF. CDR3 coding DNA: TGTGCCAGCAGTTCCATTTGGGACAGGGGCAACACTGAAGCTTTCTTT.

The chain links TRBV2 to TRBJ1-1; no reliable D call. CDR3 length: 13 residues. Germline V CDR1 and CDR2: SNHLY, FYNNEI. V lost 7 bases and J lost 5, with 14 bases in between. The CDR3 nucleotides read TGTGCCAGCAAGGGAGAATTCGGAACTGAAGCTTTCTTT. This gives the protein CASKGEFGTEAFF.